The sequence of this TCR beta chain was determined in a study of CXCR3-negative and CXCR3-positive naive CD8 T cells. Points on this clonotype: Its target is not known.

Findings and limits, study-wide: TRB CDR3s were more hydrophobic in CXCR3-positive than in CXCR3-negative naive cells. TRBV-TRBJ usage was similar across naive CXCR3 subsets but distinct in memory cells.

Researchers prepared the TRB cDNA libraries using 5' RACE with UMI labels. From the 5' RACE reads, TCRdb lists one entry per CDR3 protein and no DNA. The listing contains some 140,000 distinct CDR3 sequences. The CDR3 is 17 residues long. Germline CDR1 and CDR2: SGHAT and FQNNGV. The chain recombines TRBV11-2 with TRBJ2-1; with no DNA, the TCRdb D assignment of TRBD1 cannot be verified. The sequenced sample was naive CXCR3+ CD8+ T cells from blood. This sample's subset: CD45RO-CCR7+CD27+CD95- naive CD8+ T cells expressing CXCR3 (TNR3+). The source of this sequence is a human donor in good health. Some clones in this sample may be carry-over from other donors' samples. CDR3 sequence reads: CASSSYRDRVSYNEQFF.